These 24 T cell receptor beta chains share one sample of origin, sequenced in a study of T-cell memory formation after mild COVID-19. TCRdb called the 5' RACE reads again in MiXCR, with one record for every CDR3 protein. The repertoire includes around 310,000 distinct CDR3 sequences, 20% to 25% of them detected once, and roughly a fifth sits in the top ten. The sample was PBMCs or a T cell subset sorted from them (not recorded which). The receptors derive from a young man who had mild COVID-19 (a few samples of this study predate the infection). Cell type and time point are not known.

This clonotype appeared many times. The J gene is TRBJ2-7, the V gene TRBV5-1, with a possible D match to TRBD1 (5 bases). This CDR3 is built from 12 residues. Trimming took 6 bases from V and 0 from J, leaving 7 bases between them. Per the germline V gene, CDR1 is SGHRS and CDR2 is YFSETQ. The CDR3 here is CASIGDSYEQYF. The CDR3 DNA sequence: TGCGCCAGCATAGGGGACTCCTACGAGCAGTACTTC.

In this sample, this clonotype turned up once. This rearrangement joins TRBV4-1 to TRBJ1-2; 9 bases match TRBD1. In germline, CDR1 is MGHRA, CDR2 YSYEKL. CDR3 length: 15 residues. Germline trimming cut 4 bases from V and 7 bases from J; bases unmatched to any gene: 10. The CDR3 DNA reads TGCGCCAGCAGCCCCGAGGGACAGGGTCGACGTGGCTACACCTTC. This sequence encodes CASSPEGQGRRGYTF.

The gene calls are TRBV24-1 and TRBJ2-5, with a weak D call TRBD2 (5 bases). Germline-derived CDR1 and CDR2 are KGHDR and SFDVKD. Trimming cost V 1 base and J 5 bases, with 13 bases left between them. This CDR3 has 15 amino acids. The CDR3 spells CATSDFRGRGETQYF. CDR3 in DNA: TGTGCCACCAGTGATTTCCGGGGTCGAGGGGAGACCCAGTACTTC.

The CDR3 reads CASSHGLDTQYF. The CDR3 bases are TGTGCCAGCAGCCATGGTTTAGATACGCAGTATTTT. The chain recombines TRBV3-1 with TRBJ2-3; D gene ambiguous. The CDR3 contains 12 residues. Germline V gene data show CDR1 as LGHDT and CDR2 as YNNKEL (reference sequence). Trimming pared 3 bases from V and 5 bases from J, leaving 6 bases between.

CDR3 sequence: CSVAKALESLTDTQYF. CDR3 nucleotides: TGCAGCGTTGCTAAGGCTTTGGAATCTCTCACAGATACGCAGTATTTT. This chain joins TRBV29-1 and TRBJ2-3; D gene uncertain. V lost 4 bases, J lost 2 bases, and 19 bases lay in between. CDR3 length: 16 residues. Germline values: CDR1 SQVTM, CDR2 ANQGSEA.

V usage is TRBV7-3 and J usage is TRBJ2-1; D gene unclear. The CDR3 contains 15 residues. The germline gives CDR1 SGHTA, CDR2 FQGTGA. Trimming cost V 0 bases and J 10 bases, with 16 bases left between them. The CDR3 DNA sequence: TGTGCCAGCAGCTTAACTGGCGGACCGCTCGCGGAGCAGTTCTTC. It specifies CASSLTGGPLAEQFF. Supplemented by reference TRBV7-3 and TRBJ2-1, the full variable domain reads GAGVSQTPSNKVTEKGKYVELRCDPISGHTALYWYRQSLGQGPEFLIYFQGTGAADDSGLPNDRFFAVRPEGSVSTLKIQRTERGDSAVYLCASSLTGGPLAEQFFGPGTRLTVL.

This clonotype was seen many times. CDR3 residues: CASSASSVGEQFF. In nucleotides, the CDR3 is TGTGCCAGCAGCGCCTCTAGCGTTGGTGAGCAGTTCTTC. The chain links TRBV7-2 to TRBJ2-1, with D perhaps TRBD2 (6 bases). Trimming left V 5 bases short and J 9 bases short, with 14 bases between. This CDR3 has 13 amino acids. CDR1 and CDR2 from the germline V gene are SGHTA and FQGNSA.

The chain uses TRBV28 and TRBJ2-3; TRBD2 matches 7 bases. CDR3 length: 16 amino acids. Germline V CDR1 and CDR2: MDHEN, SYDVKM. V lost 7 bases to trimming and J lost 5 bases; unmatched junction nucleotides: 15. Here the CDR3 reads CASKGSPRGGRDTQYF. Written as DNA, the CDR3 is TGTGCCAGCAAGGGCAGCCCGCGCGGGGGAAGAGATACGCAGTATTTT.

CDR3 region: CASSGGTSGGAYEQYF. CDR3 coding DNA: TGTGCCAGCAGTGGCGGGACTAGCGGGGGGGCGTACGAGCAGTACTTC. V is TRBV25-1 and J is TRBJ2-7, with 16 bases aligning to TRBD2. This CDR3 is built from 16 residues. J gave up 4 bases and V 4 bases, and 4 bases lay outside the gene matches. The V gene's germline CDR1 is MGHDK and CDR2 SYGVNS.

This chain links TRBV20-1 with TRBJ2-3; TRBD2 is a possible D gene (6 bases). CDR1 and CDR2 (germline): DFQATT, SNEGSKA (reference sequence). The CDR3 has 14 amino acids. Trimming cost V 4 bases and J 2 bases, with 13 bases left between them. The CDR3 DNA follows: TGCAGTGCTAATAGCGGAGGAGCCACAGATACGCAGTATTTT. Translated, it gives CSANSGGATDTQYF.

The genes are TRBV7-2 and TRBJ2-1, with 7 bases identical to TRBD2. This CDR3 contains 14 residues. V was pared by 5 bases and J by 5 bases, with 6 bases of the junction left unmatched. CDR1 is SGHTA, CDR2 FQGNSA, per germline. CDR3 nucleotide sequence: TGTGCCAGCAGCCCGCAGCTAGCGGACAATGAGCAGTTCTTC. Protein sequence: CASSPQLADNEQFF. Supplemented by reference TRBV7-2 and TRBJ2-1, the full variable domain reads GAGVSQSPSNKVTEKGKDVELRCDPISGHTALYWYRQSLGQGLEFLIYFQGNSAPDKSGLPSDRFSAERTGGSVSTLTIQRTQQEDSAVYLCASSPQLADNEQFFGPGTRLTVL.

This clonotype was detected only a few times. The chain is built from TRBV12-3 or TRBV12-4 and TRBJ1-2, with unresolved D. The CDR3 has 14 amino acids. V lost 1 base and J 4 bases, leaving 10 bases between the germline ends. Here the CDR3 DNA reads TGTGCCAGCAGTTTAGAGGGCCGGTTCTATGGCTACACCTTC. It specifies CASSLEGRFYGYTF.

The chain is built from TRBV9 and TRBJ2-1, with 8 bases identical to TRBD2. Germline V lookup: CDR1 SGDLS, CDR2 YYNGEE. The CDR3 is 14 residues long. V was pared by 4 bases and J by 9 bases, with 9 bases of the junction left unmatched. The CDR3 region has the DNA TGTGCCAGCAGCCCGGGGGGGTCCCAGGGTGAGCAGTTCTTC. This sequence encodes CASSPGGSQGEQFF.

The chain combines TRBV20-1 with TRBJ2-5; D is unclear. The V gene's germline CDR1 is DFQATT and CDR2 SNEGSKA (reference sequence). The CDR3 has 14 amino acids. V lost 0 bases and J lost 7, with 15 bases in between. The DNA for the CDR3 is TGCAGTGCTAGAGAATTCTATATCTTCGGGACCCAGTACTTC. Its protein product is CSAREFYIFGTQYF.

V usage is TRBV7-9 and J usage is TRBJ2-7, with 9 positions matching TRBD1. Germline CDR1 SEHNR, CDR2 FQNEAQ (reference sequence). With 5 bases clipped from V and 4 bases from J, the junction kept 3 bases outside the gene matches. This CDR3 region has 13 residues. CDR3 coding DNA: TGTGCCAGCAGCAGAGACAGGGGGTACGAGCAGTACTTC. As protein: CASSRDRGYEQYF.

The V and J genes are TRBV6-6 and TRBJ1-2; no definite D call. The CDR3 has 11 residues. V lost 7 bases and J 8 bases, leaving 11 bases between the germline ends. Germline CDR1 reads MNHNY; CDR2 reads SVGAGI (reference sequence). For the CDR3, the DNA is TGTGCCAGCACCCAGTCCGGGGGCTACACCTTC. Translated: CASTQSGGYTF.

This chain uses TRBV20-1 with TRBJ1-5; TRBD1 might be the D (5 bases). Germline V gives CDR1 DFQATT, CDR2 SNEGSKA (reference sequence). Trimming took 0 bases from V and 4 from J, leaving 7 bases between them. The CDR3 is made up of 13 amino acids. CDR3 protein: CSARESGNQPQHF. Here the CDR3 DNA reads TGCAGTGCTAGAGAGTCAGGGAATCAGCCCCAGCATTTT.

This clonotype was observed a handful of times. This chain joins TRBV21-1 and TRBJ1-5. TRBV21-1 is deemed a pseudogene. The CDR3 has 15 residues. The CDR3 reads CASSKEAGLNQPQHF. The CDR3 DNA follows: TGTGCCAGCAGCAAAGAGGCAGGACTCAATCAGCCCCAGCATTTT.

This clonotype was seen more than once but under ten times. V gene TRBV7-9 combines with J gene TRBJ1-1; D might be TRBD1 (6 bases). The CDR3 contains 18 residues. Deletions cut 1 base from V and 0 bases from J, with 18 bases between. Germline V CDR1 and CDR2: SEHNR, FQNEAQ (reference sequence). In nucleotides, the CDR3 is TGTGCCAGCAGCTTAGAACCGGGACAAGGGCCTATGAACACTGAAGCTTTCTTT. Protein: CASSLEPGQGPMNTEAFF.

The chain uses TRBV20-1 and TRBJ2-2; the D is unclear. Germline CDR1 DFQATT, CDR2 SNEGSKA (reference sequence). The CDR3 has 13 residues. V was cut by 0 bases and J by 8 bases, with 10 bases left in between. The CDR3, as DNA: TGCAGTGCTAGAGATCTAATATCGGGGGAGCTGTTTTTT. Translated: CSARDLISGELFF.

This clonotype was counted a few times. The J gene is TRBJ1-1, the V gene TRBV5-1; 9 bases agree with TRBD1. The length of the CDR3 is 19 residues. Germline assignment: CDR1 SGHRS and CDR2 YFSETQ. The ends lost 0 bases at V and 1 base at J; junction bases unmatched: 13. The CDR3 DNA is TGCGCCAGCAGCTTGGCAAGTGGGTTTGGGACAGGGAGGAACACTGAAGCTTTCTTT. Protein: CASSLASGFGTGRNTEAFF.

V is TRBV4-2 and J is TRBJ1-5, with 7 bases identical to TRBD1. Germline V CDR1 and CDR2: LGHNA, YNFKEQ. The trim removed 0 bases at V and 5 bases at J, leaving 7 bases unmatched. CDR3 length equals 16 residues. The CDR3 here is CASSQEVQGGYQPQHF. CDR3 nucleotides: TGTGCCAGCAGCCAAGAAGTGCAGGGGGGGTATCAGCCCCAGCATTTT.

The chain employs TRBV9 and TRBJ1-3, with D possibly matching TRBD1 (6 bases). The CDR3 is 16 residues long. The germline V and J ends were trimmed by 3 bases and 0 bases, with 13 bases remaining between them. Germline V gene data show CDR1 as SGDLS and CDR2 as YYNGEE. CDR3 sequence reads: CASSASTGISGNTIYF. The CDR3 DNA is TGTGCCAGCAGCGCCTCGACAGGCATCTCTGGAAACACCATATATTTT.

V usage is TRBV7-2 and J usage is TRBJ1-1; TRBD1 matches 10 bases. Germline CDR1 SGHTA, CDR2 FQGNSA. The V gene end was trimmed by 6 bases and the J gene end by 4 bases; junction bases not matched to a gene: 8. The CDR3 covers 15 residues. The CDR3: CASSSRQGAVTEAFF. The CDR3 nucleotides read TGTGCCAGCAGTTCGAGACAGGGGGCGGTCACTGAAGCTTTCTTT.